The T cell receptor beta chain under discussion was sequenced for a study of blood T cell repertoires in COVID-19. This table comes from immunoSEQ multiplex PCR, and its TCRdb copy is limited to in-frame clones, with some not included. Seen here are more than 200,000 clones, around four fifths observed once, and the top ten hold approximately 2.5%. In regard to this clone: The junction differs from germline at one of its ends, possibly a read error.

CDR3 length: 12 residues. The germline CDR1 and CDR2 sequences are KGHDR and SFDVKD. The receptor's source is a woman aged 70-85 years with active or convalescent COVID-19. The sample comprised peripheral blood. The chain recombines TRBV24-1 with TRBJ2-7; the match to TRBD1 covers 9 bases. DNA for the CDR3: TGTGCCACCAGTGATGCGACAGGGGGTGCGAACTTC. Translation: CATSDATGGANF.